One and the same sample provided the 25 T cell receptor beta chains below, sequenced in a study of blood T cell repertoires in COVID-19. Using immunoSEQ multiplex PCR, the repertoire was profiled, and TCRdb retains in-frame clones only, with some absent. There are more than 150,000 clones in the sample; 80% to 90% occur only once, and more than 14% lies in the top ten. Sequencing was carried out using peripheral blood. These receptor sequences come from a woman aged 40 to 50 with acute or convalescent COVID-19.

V gene TRBV27 combines with J gene TRBJ2-1; 11 bases agree with TRBD2. V dropped 3 bases and J dropped 0; count of bases not matched to a gene: 4. The CDR3 is 17 amino acids. Germline V CDR1 and CDR2: MNHEY, SMNVEV (reference sequence). In DNA form, the CDR3 reads TGTGCCAGCAGTTTCGTCCTAGCGGGAGGCTCCTACAATGAGCAGTTCTTC. This sequence encodes CASSFVLAGGSYNEQFF.

The chain has TRBV5-6 and TRBJ2-7; a weak D match, TRBD2 (7 bases). V shed 4 bases and J shed 6 bases, with 14 bases lying between them. This CDR3 contains 13 residues. In germline, CDR1 is SGHDT, CDR2 YYEEEE. CDR3 sequence reads: CASSHGGGPEQYF. CDR3 bases: TGTGCCAGCAGCCATGGGGGGGGGCCCGAGCAGTACTTC.

The chain links TRBV6-5 to TRBJ2-3; 9 bases fit TRBD1. The CDR3 extends over 14 amino acids. CDR1 MNHEY and CDR2 SVGAGI come from the germline V gene. J gave up 6 bases and V 10 bases, and 11 bases lay outside the gene matches. The DNA for the CDR3 is TGTGCCATCAAACAGGGGGCGCGAGGGGATACGCAGTATTTT. It encodes CAIKQGARGDTQYF.

The chain is built from TRBV7-2 and TRBJ2-1; 13 bases line up with TRBD2. With V trimmed by 5 bases and J by 9 bases, 7 bases remained unmatched. The germline gives CDR1 SGHTA, CDR2 FQGNSA. This CDR3 contains 15 residues. The CDR3: CASSAMGLAGIEQFF. DNA for the CDR3: TGTGCCAGCAGCGCGATGGGACTAGCGGGGATTGAGCAGTTCTTC.

V gene TRBV19 combines with J gene TRBJ2-2, with 15 bases matching TRBD2. Germline trimming cut 6 bases from V and 6 bases from J; bases unmatched to any gene: 2. Germline CDR1 and CDR2: LNHDA and SQIVND (reference sequence). CDR3 length: 15 amino acids. CDR3 sequence: CASSRTSGGAGELFF. The CDR3 DNA sequence: TGTGCCAGTAGCAGGACTAGCGGGGGGGCCGGGGAGCTGTTTTTT.

This chain connects TRBV27 to TRBJ2-3; 8 bases are shared with TRBD2. V lost 2 bases to trimming and J lost 0 bases; unmatched junction nucleotides: 1. Germline CDR1 reads MNHEY; CDR2 reads SMNVEV (reference sequence). There are 15 residues in the CDR3. The CDR3 DNA is TGTGCCAGCAGTTTAGTAGCGGGGAGCACAGATACGCAGTATTTT. Translation: CASSLVAGSTDTQYF.

The chain is built from TRBV27 and TRBJ2-7; D is undetermined. There are 13 residues in the CDR3. CDR1 MNHEY and CDR2 SMNVEV come from the germline V gene (reference sequence). V shed 4 bases and J shed 3 bases, with 10 bases lying between them. This CDR3 reads CASSSYSGYEQYF. The CDR3 region has the DNA TGTGCCAGCAGTTCCTACTCAGGCTACGAGCAGTACTTC.

This chain joins TRBV10-2 and TRBJ1-5, with 7 bases that match TRBD1. Germline-derived CDR1 and CDR2 are WSHSY and SAAADI. This CDR3 is 15 amino acids long. V lost 6 bases to trimming and J lost 1 base; unmatched junction nucleotides: 6. CDR3 protein: CASRTDRRSNQPQHF. The CDR3 DNA reads as TGCGCCAGCAGGACGGACAGGAGGAGCAATCAGCCCCAGCATTTT.

The chain links TRBV18 to TRBJ1-1; TRBD1 matches 10 bases. The CDR3 contains 16 residues. Looked up from germline, CDR1 is KGHSH and CDR2 is LQKENI. Trimming at V came to 2 bases and at J to 0 bases, leaving 3 bases not matched to a gene. The CDR3 bases are TGTGCCAGCTCACCAGGACAGGGGGGTATGAACACTGAAGCTTTCTTT. This translates into CASSPGQGGMNTEAFF.

The chain couples TRBV7-3 to TRBJ2-2; 8 bases map to TRBD1. The CDR3 is 16 residues long. CDR1 and CDR2 (germline): SGHTA, FQGTGA. J gave up 5 bases and V 6 bases, and 11 bases lay outside the gene matches. The CDR3 coding sequence is TGTGCCAGCAGTTACCCCCCGGGACAGGAGACCGGGGAGCTGTTTTTT. It yields the protein CASSYPPGQETGELFF.

DNA for the CDR3: TGTGCCAGCAGGCTGACGGGACAGGGCCATGGCTACACCTTC. This gives the protein CASRLTGQGHGYTF. The chain employs TRBV6-5 and TRBJ1-2; TRBD1 matches at 9 bases. J gave up 6 bases and V 6 bases, and 8 bases lay outside the gene matches. CDR1 and CDR2 from the germline V gene are MNHEY and SVGAGI. The CDR3 totals 14 residues.

The gene calls are TRBV15 and TRBJ1-4; D uncertain. Between the trimmed V and J ends, which lost 3 bases and 6 bases, there was a span of 8 bases. The CDR3 extends over 13 amino acids. Germline assignment: CDR1 LNHNV and CDR2 YYDKDF (reference sequence). This chain's CDR3 is CATSSIAYEKLFF. CDR3 sequence (DNA): TGTGCCACCAGCAGTATCGCGTATGAAAAACTGTTTTTT.

The rearrangement joins TRBV9 to TRBJ1-1; 7 nucleotides agree with TRBD1. The length of the CDR3 is 15 residues. The junction had 5 bases not matched to a gene; V was cut back by 3 bases and J by 0 bases. Germline CDR1 is SGDLS and CDR2 is YYNGEE. CDR3 nucleotides: TGTGCCAGCAGCGGACAGGGACAGATGAACACTGAAGCTTTCTTT. Translated, it gives CASSGQGQMNTEAFF.

The rearrangement links TRBV5-4 to TRBJ1-6; D is perhaps TRBD1 (6 bases). The CDR3 has 14 residues. V lost 4 bases and J lost 8, with 13 bases in between. Germline V gene data show CDR1 as SGHNT and CDR2 as YYREEE (reference sequence). CDR3 region: CASSTGFMDSPLHF. The CDR3 DNA sequence: TGTGCCAGCAGCACAGGGTTTATGGATTCACCCCTCCACTTT. Based on the CDR3 plus reference TRBV5-4 and TRBJ1-6, the full variable domain is ETGVTQSPTHLIKTRGQQVTLRCSSQSGHNTVSWYQQALGQGPQFIFQYYREEENGRGNFPPRFSGLQFPNYSSELNVNALELDDSALYLCASSTGFMDSPLHFGNGTRLTVT.

This clone was counted once. V usage is TRBV2 and J usage is TRBJ2-7; 11 bases map to TRBD2. Germline trimming cut 6 bases from V and 5 bases from J; bases unmatched to any gene: 15. CDR1 SNHLY and CDR2 FYNNEI come from the germline V gene. This CDR3 has 17 residues. The CDR3: CASSETLAGGPYHEQYF. The CDR3 DNA follows: TGTGCCAGCAGCGAAACTTTAGCGGGAGGGCCTTACCACGAGCAGTACTTC.

CDR3 region: CASKSGTAITGELFF. The CDR3, as DNA: TGTGCCAGCAAATCCGGGACAGCGATTACCGGGGAGCTGTTTTTT. V usage is TRBV6-5 and J usage is TRBJ2-2; 7 bases match TRBD1. The J segment lost 5 bases and the V segment lost 7 bases, leaving 10 bases of the junction unmatched. Germline CDR1 reads MNHEY; CDR2 reads SVGAGI. The CDR3 is 15 residues long.

The CDR3 reads CASSSFPKRTQTSWYEQYF. CDR3 DNA: TGTGCCAGCAGTTCATTCCCGAAGAGGACTCAAACCAGTTGGTACGAGCAGTACTTC. This sequence joins TRBV27 and TRBJ2-7; tentatively, D is TRBD2 (5 bases). V lost 4 bases and J 4 bases, leaving 29 bases between the germline ends. This CDR3 comprises 19 residues. CDR1 MNHEY and CDR2 SMNVEV come from the germline V gene (reference sequence).

V is TRBV19 and J is TRBJ1-3; D gene ambiguous. The germline CDR1 and CDR2 sequences are LNHDA and SQIVND (reference sequence). Deletions cut 4 bases from V and 3 bases from J, with 13 bases between. The CDR3 consists of 15 residues. Here the CDR3 reads CASSTHRANGNTIYF. The CDR3 DNA follows: TGTGCCAGTAGTACTCACAGAGCTAATGGAAACACCATATATTTT.

Concerning this clone itself: One end of the junction is discordant with germline, which a read error may explain. V is TRBV30 and J is TRBJ1-2; the match to TRBD1 covers 11 bases. The CDR3 totals 15 residues. Germline V gene sequence: CDR1 GTSNPN, CDR2 SVGIG (reference sequence). CDR3 in DNA: TGTGCCTGGAGTAAGGCATTACGGGGACAGGGGGACGAGGCCTTC. Its protein product is CAWSKALRGQGDEAF. The complete variable domain, with remaining parts taken from reference TRBV30 and TRBJ1-2, reads SQTIHQWPATLVQPVGSPLSLECTVEGTSNPNLYWYRQAAGRGLQLLFYSVGIGQISSEVPQNLSASRPQDRQFILSSKKLLLSDSGFYLCAWSKALRGQGDEAFGSGTRLTVV.

The rearrangement links TRBV7-8 to TRBJ1-1; tentatively, D is TRBD1 (5 bases). The CDR3 has 15 amino acids. The V end lost 3 bases, the J end lost 3 bases, and 14 bases lay between the germline ends. CDR1 and CDR2 from the germline V gene are SGHVS and FQNEAQ. CDR3 amino acids: CASSFGHGIDTEAFF. The CDR3 coding sequence is TGTGCCAGCAGCTTTGGACACGGAATTGACACTGAAGCTTTCTTT.

The chain recombines TRBV9 with TRBJ1-4; TRBD1 might be the D (6 bases). V was shortened by 0 bases and J by 7 bases, with 16 bases between the two germline ends. CDR1 and CDR2 from the germline V gene are SGDLS and YYNGEE. This CDR3 spans 16 amino acids. CDR3 DNA: TGTGCCAGCAGCGTAGACCCAGGGGTCGGTCGTGAAAAACTGTTTTTT. Translating it yields CASSVDPGVGREKLFF.

The table lists this clone with a few counts. The V and J genes are TRBV13 and TRBJ1-6, with TRBD1 identical over 7 bases. The CDR3 is 16 amino acids. CDR1 PRHDT and CDR2 FYEKMQ come from the germline V gene (reference sequence). Germline trimming cut 1 base from V and 0 bases from J; bases unmatched to any gene: 0. The CDR3 nucleotides read TGTGCCAGCAGCTTAGACAGGGGCTCCTATAATTCACCCCTCCACTTT. This gives the protein CASSLDRGSYNSPLHF. The full variable domain, its missing parts supplied by reference TRBV13 and TRBJ1-6, is AAGVIQSPRHLIKEKRETATLKCYPIPRHDTVYWYQQGPGQDPQFLISFYEKMQSDKGSIPDRFSAQQFSDYHSELNMSSLELGDSALYFCASSLDRGSYNSPLHFGNGTRLTVT.

This chain uses TRBV7-9 with TRBJ2-7, with 9 bases aligning to TRBD2. V shed 1 base and J 4 bases; nucleotides not matched to a gene: 2. The CDR3 is made up of 14 amino acids. Germline lookup yields CDR1 SEHNR and CDR2 FQNEAQ (reference sequence). CDR3 DNA sequence: TGTGCCAGCAGCTTAGAGGCGGGGGGGTACGAGCAGTACTTC. This sequence encodes CASSLEAGGYEQYF. Full variable domain (outside the CDR3, taken from reference TRBV7-9 and TRBJ2-7): DTGVSQNPRHKITKRGQNVTFRCDPISEHNRLYWYRQTLGQGPEFLTYFQNEAQLEKSRLLSDRFSAERPKGSFSTLEIQRTEQGDSAMYLCASSLEAGGYEQYFGPGTRLTVT.

The gene calls are TRBV15 and TRBJ2-5; a possible D gene is TRBD2 (6 bases). The CDR3 has 12 residues. The germline gives CDR1 LNHNV, CDR2 YYDKDF (reference sequence). Trimming took off 9 bases at V and 4 bases at J, with 12 bases between the two ends. The CDR3 region is CATGTFGETQYF. CDR3 in DNA: TGTGCCACGGGGACTTTCGGAGAGACCCAGTACTTC.

The rearrangement uses TRBV5-4 and TRBJ2-1; 7 nucleotides match TRBD2. The J segment lost 7 bases and the V segment lost 3 bases, leaving 10 bases of the junction unmatched. CDR3 length: 15 amino acids. CDR1 is SGHNT, CDR2 YYREEE, per germline (reference sequence). The CDR3 DNA is TGTGCCAGCAGCTCCGGGGGGACTGCGGAGAATGAGCAGTTCTTC. Its protein is CASSSGGTAENEQFF. Filled out from reference TRBV5-4 and TRBJ2-1, the complete variable domain reads ETGVTQSPTHLIKTRGQQVTLRCSSQSGHNTVSWYQQALGQGPQFIFQYYREEENGRGNFPPRFSGLQFPNYSSELNVNALELDDSALYLCASSSGGTAENEQFFGPGTRLTVL.